The clone carrying this TCR beta chain has at least ten counts. Its cognate antigen is unknown. This CDR3 is built from 12 residues. From germline, CDR1 is SEHNR and CDR2 FQNEAQ (reference sequence). The V and J ends lost 11 bases and 1 base respectively, with 12 bases between them. The data were obtained in a study of T cells after posttransplantation cyclophosphamide. The table came from immunoSEQ multiplex PCR; TCRdb's copy has only in-frame clones and leaves some out. This sample comprises under 30,000 clones, none seen once only. Whole-study results and caveats: Skin or GI-infiltrating T cells shared few TRB sequences with blood.

What was sequenced was PBMCs. This chain uses TRBV7-9 with TRBJ2-7, with a weak D call TRBD2 (6 bases). The source of this sequence is a woman aged 60-75 years in good health, CMV-negative, and a related stem cell transplant donor. The CDR3 DNA reads as TGTGCCTTAGGGCGGGAATCCTACGAGCAGTACTTC. Protein: CALGRESYEQYF.